This TCR beta chain was captured by sequencing in a study of OX40 agonist ivuxolimab in advanced cancers. Study-wide background: Ivuxolimab was delivered to patients intravenously every 2 weeks at doses spanning 0.01 to 10 mg/kg.

Measured with immunoSEQ multiplex PCR; TCRdb has only the in-frame clones, and not every one. The sample yields approximately 70,000 clones, roughly 90% seen once. Study-level results: Several nonresponders also turned out to have low normalized T-cell clonal expansion. The 0.1-3.0 mg/kg partial responders had among the lowest clonal expansion. Clonal expansion from baseline to week 6 occurred in both CD4+ and CD8+ T cells.

Worth noting for this clone: Its antigen is unknown.

CDR3 length: 17 residues. With 5 bases removed from V and 0 bases from J, the gap between germline ends came to 17 bases. Germline V gene lookup returns CDR1 SGHTA and CDR2 FQGNSA. The sequencing used CD4+ or CD8+ T cells sorted from blood, collected in a trial of the OX40 agonist ivuxolimab. This sequence joins TRBV7-2 and TRBJ1-3; D not certain. The source is an adult with an advanced solid tumor such as melanoma, head and neck, liver or kidney cancer. CDR3 residues: CASSLPDHLSSGNTIYF. The CDR3 coding sequence is TGTGCCAGCAGCCTACCGGACCACTTAAGCTCTGGAAACACCATATATTTT.